Below are 22 T cell receptor beta chains sequenced from a single sample in a study of blood T cell repertoires in COVID-19. Clones were read by immunoSEQ multiplex PCR, and TCRdb kept only the in-frame ones, dropping some. The sample lists 200,000 or so clones, nearly 90% occurring once. Source material: peripheral blood. These receptors were collected from a man in his fifties with COVID-19, enrolled during active disease.

The chain combines TRBV4-1 with TRBJ2-3; TRBD2 is a possible D gene (7 bases). The CDR3 sequence is 17 residues long. Trimming pared 4 bases from V and 1 base from J, leaving 18 bases between. Germline loops: CDR1 MGHRA, CDR2 YSYEKL. CDR3 amino acids: CASSPGGGGGGTDTQYF. As DNA, the CDR3 is TGCGCCAGCAGCCCCGGGGGCGGAGGGGGGGGCACAGATACGCAGTATTTT.

This clone was counted only a few times. The chain links TRBV5-6 to TRBJ2-7; a possible D gene is TRBD2 (6 bases). Trimming pared 2 bases from V and 0 bases from J, leaving 24 bases between. The CDR3 is 19 residues long. Germline values: CDR1 SGHDT, CDR2 YYEEEE. CDR3 sequence reads: CASSFSRRGGAVNSYEQYF. CDR3 nucleotides: TGTGCCAGCAGCTTTTCTAGGAGGGGAGGAGCGGTGAACTCCTACGAGCAGTACTTC. Drawing the rest from reference TRBV5-6 and TRBJ2-7, the complete variable domain is DAGVTQSPTHLIKTRGQQVTLRCSPKSGHDTVSWYQQALGQGPQFIFQYYEEEERQRGNFPDRFSGHQFPNYSSELNVNALLLGDSALYLCASSFSRRGGAVNSYEQYFGPGTRLTVT.

The V call is TRBV18, the J call TRBJ2-3, with a tentative D call TRBD2 (6 bases). Germline values: CDR1 KGHSH, CDR2 LQKENI. Trimming left V 5 bases short and J 1 base short, with 19 bases between. The CDR3 covers 17 residues. Written as DNA, the CDR3 is TGTGCCAGCTCATCGATAGCGGCGCCGACCCGCACAGATACGCAGTATTTT. Translation: CASSSIAAPTRTDTQYF. Together with reference TRBV18 and TRBJ2-3, the CDR3 gives the full variable domain: NAGVMQNPRHLVRRRGQEARLRCSPMKGHSHVYWYRQLPEEGLKFMVYLQKENIIDESGMPKERFSAEFPKEGPSILRIQQVVRGDSAAYFCASSSIAAPTRTDTQYFGPGTRLTVL.

The chain carries TRBV11-2 and TRBJ2-7; 7 bases match TRBD2. The CDR3 is made up of 15 amino acids. Germline V gene data show CDR1 as SGHAT and CDR2 as FQNNGV. Trimming took 0 bases from V and 2 from J; bases not matched to a gene: 4. The CDR3 coding sequence is TGTGCCAGCAGCTTAGATGGGGGAGGGGCCTACGAGCAGTACTTC. Translation gives CASSLDGGGAYEQYF.

The chain couples TRBV28 to TRBJ1-1, with 7 positions matching TRBD1. This CDR3 region has 17 residues. Germline-derived CDR1 and CDR2 are MDHEN and SYDVKM. Trimming at V came to 6 bases and at J to 4 bases, leaving 17 bases not matched to a gene. CDR3 protein: CASSKQNRGRGPTEAFF. The CDR3 bases are TGTGCCAGCAGCAAACAAAACAGGGGCCGAGGCCCCACTGAAGCTTTCTTT.

The chain combines TRBV7-8 with TRBJ1-1, with D unclear. Germline V gives CDR1 SGHVS, CDR2 FQNEAQ. This CDR3 is built from 13 residues. The V end lost 2 bases, the J end lost 6 bases, and 10 bases lay between the germline ends. CDR3 residues: CASSLRGAPEAFF. CDR3 sequence (DNA): TGTGCCAGCAGCTTACGGGGAGCACCTGAAGCTTTCTTT.

The chain employs TRBV2 and TRBJ2-1, with TRBD2 identical over 12 bases. The CDR3 totals 15 residues. With V trimmed by 3 bases and J by 9 bases, 6 bases remained unmatched. Germline loops: CDR1 SNHLY, CDR2 FYNNEI. CDR3 sequence: CASSDTLAGGLEQFF. For the CDR3, the DNA is TGTGCCAGCAGTGATACCCTAGCGGGGGGGCTTGAGCAGTTCTTC.

The chain links TRBV27 to TRBJ2-1, with 9 positions matching TRBD1. CDR3 length: 16 amino acids. V was clipped by 3 bases and J by 1 base; unmatched bases: 4. Germline V gene sequence: CDR1 MNHEY, CDR2 SMNVEV (reference sequence). CDR3 sequence: CASSFGTGSSYNEQFF. The CDR3 DNA reads TGTGCCAGCAGTTTCGGGACAGGGAGTTCCTACAATGAGCAGTTCTTC.

The rearrangement joins TRBV7-3 to TRBJ1-1; 11 nucleotides match TRBD1. V shed 5 bases, J shed 5 bases, and the junction held 10 bases outside the gene matches. CDR1 is SGHTA, CDR2 FQGTGA, per germline. CDR3 length equals 16 residues. CDR3: CASSPTGTGGWTEAFF. In nucleotides, the CDR3 is TGTGCCAGCAGCCCAACCGGGACAGGGGGTTGGACTGAAGCTTTCTTT.

The rearrangement links TRBV7-8 to TRBJ2-3; TRBD1 matches 9 bases. Germline V CDR1 and CDR2: SGHVS, FQNEAQ. V lost 5 bases and J lost 0; bases outside the gene matches: 3. The CDR3 spans 15 residues. The CDR3 DNA follows: TGTGCCAGCAGCCAACAGGGGGCGAGCACAGATACGCAGTATTTT. Its translation is CASSQQGASTDTQYF.

The chain uses TRBV9 and TRBJ2-2, with 15 bases identical to TRBD2. The CDR3 is made up of 18 amino acids. V shed 3 bases, J shed 2 bases, and the junction held 5 bases outside the gene matches. CDR1 is SGDLS, CDR2 YYNGEE, per germline. DNA of the CDR3: TGTGCCAGCAGCGAGGGACTAGCGGGGGGCGTAAACACCGGGGAGCTGTTTTTT. It codes for CASSEGLAGGVNTGELFF.

The genes are TRBV30 and TRBJ2-2; 11 bases are a match to TRBD2. The junction had 5 bases not matched to a gene; V was cut back by 5 bases and J by 6 bases. Germline CDR1 is GTSNPN and CDR2 is SVGIG (reference sequence). CDR3 size: 14 residues. The CDR3 region is CAWATSGIAGELFF. The CDR3 region has the DNA TGTGCCTGGGCGACTAGCGGGATTGCCGGGGAGCTGTTTTTT.

CDR3 nucleotides: TGTGCCACCAGCGTTCGGGCAGGGGAAAAAAAACTGTTTTTT. Its protein product is CATSVRAGEKKLFF. This sequence joins TRBV15 and TRBJ1-4; tentative D call: TRBD1 (6 bases). V lost 5 bases, J lost 9 bases, and 16 bases lay in between. Per germline, CDR1 LNHNV and CDR2 YYDKDF (reference sequence). The CDR3 sequence is 14 residues long.

This clone has only one observation. This sequence joins TRBV4-3 and TRBJ1-2; TRBD1 agrees at 9 bases. The CDR3 runs to 16 residues. Germline V lookup: CDR1 LGHNA, CDR2 YSLEER. With 1 base clipped from V and 4 bases from J, the junction kept 7 bases outside the gene matches. The CDR3 sequence: CASSQAPGDRAYGYTF. CDR3 bases: TGCGCCAGCAGCCAAGCCCCCGGGGACAGGGCCTATGGCTACACCTTC.

The chain joins TRBV28 to TRBJ1-2; possible D gene TRBD1, 5 bases. Germline V CDR1 and CDR2: MDHEN, SYDVKM. Trimming pared 4 bases from V and 8 bases from J, leaving 23 bases between. The CDR3 contains 16 residues. CDR3 region: CASSSPPGGRGRGYTF. DNA of the CDR3: TGTGCCAGCAGTTCCCCCCCGGGGGGAAGAGGGAGAGGCTACACCTTC.

This clone was counted many times. J is TRBJ2-3 and V is TRBV7-9, with D uncertain. V lost 6 bases, J lost 1 base, and 11 bases lay in between. The V gene's germline CDR1 is SEHNR and CDR2 FQNEAQ (reference sequence). The CDR3 has 14 amino acids. The CDR3 loop is CASSYSIGTDTQYF. The CDR3 region has the DNA TGTGCCAGCAGTTATAGTATCGGCACAGATACGCAGTATTTT.

Comment on this clone: A junction end diverges from the germline sequence, so it may reflect a read error. The chain has TRBV28 and TRBJ2-7; TRBD1 agrees at 7 bases. The germline CDR1 and CDR2 sequences are MDHEN and SYDVKM. This CDR3 is built from 15 residues. CDR3 region: CASSSGDRDGLNDRF. Written as DNA, the CDR3 is TGTGCCAGCAGTTCCGGTGACAGGGACGGCCTAAACGATCGCTTC.

This chain links TRBV9 with TRBJ2-1; the match to TRBD2 covers 11 bases. The CDR3 sequence is 18 residues long. CDR1 is SGDLS and CDR2 is YYNGEE in the germline V gene. Trimming removed 0 bases from V and 1 base from J; junction bases left unmatched: 6. For the CDR3, the DNA is TGTGCCAGCAGCGTAGGTTCACTAGCGGGGGTTTCCTACAATGAGCAGTTCTTC. Translating it yields CASSVGSLAGVSYNEQFF.

V and J are TRBV18 and TRBJ2-1; 9 nucleotides agree with TRBD1. With 4 bases clipped from V and 7 bases from J, the junction kept 5 bases outside the gene matches. From germline, CDR1 is KGHSH and CDR2 LQKENI. The length of the CDR3 is 14 residues. In DNA form, the CDR3 reads TGTGCCAGCTCACAACAGGGGGCCCTGAATGAGCAGTTCTTC. This gives the protein CASSQQGALNEQFF. Based on the CDR3 plus reference TRBV18 and TRBJ2-1, the full variable domain is NAGVMQNPRHLVRRRGQEARLRCSPMKGHSHVYWYRQLPEEGLKFMVYLQKENIIDESGMPKERFSAEFPKEGPSILRIQQVVRGDSAAYFCASSQQGALNEQFFGPGTRLTVL.

V gene TRBV18 combines with J gene TRBJ2-3; D uncertain. Germline V lookup: CDR1 KGHSH, CDR2 LQKENI. The CDR3 sequence is 16 residues long. Trimming shortened V by 3 bases and J by 6 bases, and 19 bases separated the two germline ends. The CDR3 sequence: CASSPPTVAFPDTQYF. In DNA form, the CDR3 reads TGTGCCAGCTCACCCCCCACGGTCGCCTTTCCTGATACGCAGTATTTT.

This chain links TRBV28 with TRBJ2-5, with D possibly TRBD1 on 6 matching bases. V was trimmed by 2 bases and J by 0 bases, leaving 10 bases between them. Germline V gene lookup returns CDR1 MDHEN and CDR2 SYDVKM. This CDR3 has 15 amino acids. The CDR3: CASSLPTGNQETQYF. CDR3 sequence (DNA): TGTGCCAGCAGTTTACCGACAGGAAACCAAGAGACCCAGTACTTC.

V and J are TRBV27 and TRBJ1-1; 8 bases are shared with TRBD1. With 6 bases clipped from V and 1 base from J, the junction kept 4 bases outside the gene matches. The germline gives CDR1 MNHEY, CDR2 SMNVEV (reference sequence). The CDR3 contains 14 residues. Here the CDR3 DNA reads TGTGCCAGCAGAGAACAGGGGGGGAACACTGAAGCTTTCTTT. This codes for CASREQGGNTEAFF.